This TCR beta chain emerged from a study of blood T cell repertoires in COVID-19. Germline V gene sequence: CDR1 MNHEY, CDR2 SVGAGI. Trimming cost V 0 bases and J 0 bases, with 8 bases left between them. This CDR3 spans 15 amino acids. This table comes from immunoSEQ multiplex PCR, and its TCRdb copy is limited to in-frame clones, with some not included. The sample holds around 50,000 clones, approximately 85% seen once. This clone was seen just once. Sequencing used peripheral blood. V gene TRBV6-5 combines with J gene TRBJ1-1; no definite D call. This TCR came from a man aged 35-49 years with acute or convalescent COVID-19. CDR3 in amino acids: CASSYSVQMNTEAFF. The CDR3 nucleotides read TGTGCCAGCAGTTACTCGGTACAGATGAACACTGAAGCTTTCTTT.